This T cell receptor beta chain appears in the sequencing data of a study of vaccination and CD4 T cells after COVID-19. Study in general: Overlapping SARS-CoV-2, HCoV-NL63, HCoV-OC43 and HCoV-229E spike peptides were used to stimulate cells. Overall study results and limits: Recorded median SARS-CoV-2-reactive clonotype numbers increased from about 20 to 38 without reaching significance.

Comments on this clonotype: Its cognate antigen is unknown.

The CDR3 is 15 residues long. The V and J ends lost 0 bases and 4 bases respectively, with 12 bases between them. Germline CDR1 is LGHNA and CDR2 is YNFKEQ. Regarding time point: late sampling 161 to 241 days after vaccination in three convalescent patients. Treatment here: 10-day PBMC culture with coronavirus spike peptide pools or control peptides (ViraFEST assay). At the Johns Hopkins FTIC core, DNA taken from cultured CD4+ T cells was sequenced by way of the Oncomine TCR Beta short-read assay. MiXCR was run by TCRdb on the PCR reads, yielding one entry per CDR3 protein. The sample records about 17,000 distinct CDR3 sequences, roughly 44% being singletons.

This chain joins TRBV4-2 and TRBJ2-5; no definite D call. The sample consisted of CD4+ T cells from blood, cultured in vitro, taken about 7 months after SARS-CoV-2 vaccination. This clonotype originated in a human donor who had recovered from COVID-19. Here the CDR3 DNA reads TGTGCCAGCAGCCAAGATTTAGGGAAGGGAGAGACCCAGTACTTC. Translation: CASSQDLGKGETQYF.